This is a list of T cell receptor beta chains from one sample in a study of T cell changes during pregnancy in multiple sclerosis. TCRdb's copy holds only in-frame clones and misses some; the assay was immunoSEQ multiplex PCR. The table has tens of thousands of clones, 91% seen once. The sequencing here drew on CD8+ T cells from peripheral blood mononuclear cells, taken after pregnancy. Receptors were obtained from a female donor with multiple sclerosis, enrolled in a pregnancy study. Each CDR3 is given with its conserved first and last residue. The order of the fields is V gene, clone size, D gene, J gene, CDR3 protein, CDR3 DNA. D genes are given only for firm matches. Part of the rows lack a size; the others show once, few, many or a class for expanded clones.

TRBV5-8	.	.	TRBJ2-7	CASTPVGTSYEQYF	TGTGCCAGCACCCCCGTTGGCACCTCCTACGAGCAGTACTTC
TRBV21-1	.	.	TRBJ2-7	CASSLGLVLDEQYF	TGTGCCAGCAGCTTGGGCCTCGTGTTAGACGAGCAGTACTTC
TRBV9	.	TRBD1	TRBJ2-3	CASSAPGQGKDTQYF	TGTGCCAGCAGCGCCCCCGGACAGGGCAAAGATACGCAGTATTTT
TRBV7-9	once	TRBD1	TRBJ2-7	CASSLNGDRRGEQYF	TGTGCCAGCAGCTTAAACGGGGACAGGAGGGGCGAGCAGTACTTC
TRBV5-1	.	.	TRBJ2-1	CASSLFPADNIYNEQFF	TGCGCCAGCAGCTTGTTTCCCGCTGACAACATCTACAATGAGCAGTTCTTC
TRBV5-5	.	.	TRBJ1-1	CASSLDGAREAFF	TGTGCCAGCAGCTTGGATGGGGCCCGAGAAGCTTTCTTT
TRBV27	.	TRBD1	TRBJ2-3	CASGLHRDRATDTQYF	TGTGCCAGCGGATTGCACAGGGACAGGGCAACAGATACGCAGTATTTT
TRBV9	.	TRBD1	TRBJ1-1	CASTTGVSNTEAFF	TGTGCCAGCACCACAGGGGTCTCGAATACTGAAGCTTTCTTT
TRBV6-6	.	.	TRBJ1-5	CASKAGNQPQHF	TGTGCCAGCAAGGCGGGCAATCAGCCCCAGCATTTT
TRBV27	.	.	TRBJ2-1	CASSLREAASHEQFF	TGTGCCAGCAGTCTCCGTGAAGCGGCGTCCCATGAGCAGTTCTTC
TRBV4-1	.	.	TRBJ1-5	CASSHAGLGNQPQHF	TGCGCCAGCAGCCATGCAGGACTGGGGAATCAGCCCCAGCATTTT
TRBV28	.	.	TRBJ2-6	CASSLDTSTSGANVLTF	TGTGCCAGCAGCTTGGACACCTCTACCTCTGGGGCCAACGTCCTGACTTTC
TRBV10-3	once	TRBD1	TRBJ2-1	CAISVPGTGWNEQFF	TGTGCCATCAGTGTACCCGGGACAGGCTGGAATGAGCAGTTCTTC
TRBV9	.	TRBD2	TRBJ2-3	CASSEGGVTDTQYF	TGTGCCAGCAGCGAGGGAGGGGTAACAGATACGCAGTATTTT
TRBV2	.	.	TRBJ2-1	CASSGNNEQFF	TGTGCCAGCAGCGGGAACAATGAGCAGTTCTTC
TRBV5-4	.	TRBD2	TRBJ2-1	CASSWGLAGARYNEQFF	TGTGCCAGCAGCTGGGGACTAGCGGGGGCCCGCTACAATGAGCAGTTCTTC
TRBV7-9	.	.	TRBJ2-7	CASSLGAAPYEQYF	TGTGCCAGCAGCTTAGGGGCAGCTCCCTACGAGCAGTACTTC
TRBV5-1	.	.	TRBJ1-1	CASREGLNTEAFF	TGCGCCAGCAGGGAGGGGCTGAACACTGAAGCTTTCTTT
TRBV6-4	.	TRBD2	TRBJ2-1	CASSPFLSGDNEQFF	TGTGCCAGCAGCCCATTTCTTAGCGGGGACAATGAGCAGTTCTTC
TRBV27	.	TRBD1	TRBJ2-7	CASRSRQGSYEQYF	TGTGCCAGCAGATCAAGACAGGGCTCCTACGAGCAGTACTTC
TRBV19	.	.	TRBJ2-7	CASWDTGLGEQYF	TGTGCCAGTTGGGACACCGGGCTGGGGGAGCAGTACTTC
TRBV7-9	.	.	TRBJ1-1	CASTLGAGNTEAFF	TGTGCCAGCACCCTGGGGGCAGGCAACACTGAAGCTTTCTTT
TRBV6-1	many	.	TRBJ1-5	CASSEGVGDSNQPQHF	TGTGCCAGCAGTGAAGGCGTTGGAGATAGCAATCAGCCCCAGCATTTT
TRBV7-3	.	.	TRBJ2-3	CASSTYPREFGRRDTQYF	TGTGCCAGCAGCACCTACCCCCGGGAGTTCGGTAGGAGGGATACGCAGTATTTT
TRBV15	once	TRBD2	TRBJ2-1	CATSRNLAGNEQFF	TGTGCCACCAGCAGGAACTTAGCGGGAAATGAGCAGTTCTTC
TRBV11-2	.	.	TRBJ1-2	CASSLAARRHPYGYTF	TGTGCCAGCAGCTTAGCGGCCCGTAGACACCCATATGGCTACACCTTC
TRBV10-1	.	.	TRBJ1-2	CARGGGEGYTF	TGCGCCCGGGGGGGTGGGGAGGGCTACACCTTC
TRBV6-4	few	TRBD1	TRBJ2-7	CASRLRDRPRVEQYF	TGTGCCAGCAGACTCCGGGACAGGCCCCGGGTCGAGCAGTACTTC
TRBV28	.	TRBD1	TRBJ2-2	CASSRGQVNTGELFF	TGTGCCAGCAGTCGGGGACAGGTTAACACCGGGGAGCTGTTTTTT
TRBV6-5	few	TRBD1	TRBJ2-7	CASSLGQGSYEQYF	TGTGCCAGCAGTTTGGGACAGGGGTCCTACGAGCAGTACTTC
TRBV4-2	.	TRBD2	TRBJ2-3	CASSLWEVSGRTDTQYF	TGTGCCAGCAGCCTCTGGGAAGTTAGCGGGAGAACAGATACGCAGTATTTT
TRBV5-1	.	.	TRBJ1-2	CASKGGNGYTF	TGCGCCAGCAAGGGGGGGAATGGCTACACCTTC
TRBV28	.	TRBD2	TRBJ2-1	CASSFWREGQNEQFF	TGTGCCAGCAGTTTTTGGCGGGAGGGCCAAAATGAGCAGTTCTTC
TRBV5-6	.	TRBD2	TRBJ2-7	CASSLGGSTYEQYF	TGTGCCAGCAGCTTAGGCGGGAGTACCTACGAGCAGTACTTC
TRBV9	.	TRBD1	TRBJ2-1	CASSGYRGDSYNEQFF	TGTGCCAGCAGCGGATACAGGGGGGACTCCTACAATGAGCAGTTCTTC
TRBV27	.	.	TRBJ1-1	CASSLLGGGNTEAFF	TGTGCCAGCAGTTTGCTGGGGGGTGGAAACACTGAAGCTTTCTTT
TRBV6-5	.	TRBD1	TRBJ2-3	CASSRTTGVTDTQYF	TGTGCCAGCAGCCGAACGACAGGGGTCACAGATACGCAGTATTTT
TRBV27	.	.	TRBJ2-5	CASRGPGYQETQYF	TGTGCCAGCAGAGGCCCGGGGTACCAAGAGACCCAGTACTTC
TRBV15	.	.	TRBJ2-7	CATSRGSSVSYEQYF	TGTGCCACCAGCAGAGGTTCTAGCGTCTCCTACGAGCAGTACTTC
TRBV5-1	once	.	TRBJ2-7	CASRTETGTVPYEQYF	TGCGCCAGCAGGACTGAAACCGGGACTGTCCCTTACGAGCAGTACTTC
TRBV5-5	few	TRBD2	TRBJ2-1	CASSSTSVEQFF	TGTGCCAGCAGCTCAACTAGCGTTGAGCAGTTCTTC
TRBV27	.	TRBD1	TRBJ1-2	CASRSGGADYGYTF	TGTGCCAGCAGATCAGGGGGCGCGGACTATGGCTACACCTTC
TRBV27	.	.	TRBJ2-2	CASKTGNTGELFF	TGTGCCAGCAAGACAGGGAACACCGGGGAGCTGTTTTTT
TRBV2	.	TRBD2	TRBJ2-7	CASSTGTSGLLSYEQYF	TGTGCCAGCAGTACCGGGACTAGCGGGTTGTTGAGTTACGAGCAGTACTTC
TRBV7-9	few	.	TRBJ1-1	CASSSRRQENTEAFF	TGTGCCAGCAGCAGCCGACGACAGGAGAACACTGAAGCTTTCTTT
TRBV27	.	.	TRBJ1-2	CASSWGRDYGYTF	TGTGCCAGCAGTTGGGGCAGGGACTATGGCTACACCTTC
TRBV29-1	.	TRBD2	TRBJ2-3	CSVSGTSGTDTQYF	TGCAGCGTGAGCGGGACTAGCGGCACAGATACGCAGTATTTT
TRBV9	.	TRBD2	TRBJ2-1	CASSVGGSGSSYNEQFF	TGTGCCAGCAGCGTAGGTGGTAGCGGGAGTTCCTACAATGAGCAGTTCTTC
TRBV30	few	TRBD1	TRBJ2-1	CAWTSRDRGGSNEQFF	TGTGCCTGGACCTCACGGGACAGGGGGGGTTCGAATGAGCAGTTCTTC